These T cell receptor beta chains were read from a single sample in a study of Graves' ophthalmopathy and Graves' hyperthyroidism. TCRdb passed the multiplex PCR reads through MiXCR, listing each CDR3 protein once. The sample lists more than 300,000 distinct CDR3 sequences, roughly a sixth occurring once. Input material: peripheral blood. All receptors derive from an adult woman with stable Graves' hyperthyroidism. Both conserved end residues are part of each CDR3. A D gene is named only where the DNA matches it firmly. A row's size may be missing; if present it is once, few, many or a size class.

>.|many|TRBJ1-2|TRBV6-5
TGTGCCAGCAGTTCGAACTATGGCTACACCTTC
CASSSNYGYTF
>TRBD1|many|TRBJ1-5|TRBV2
TGTGCCAGCAGTGGAAACAGGGGAAATCAGCCCCAGCATTTT
CASSGNRGNQPQHF
>.|.|TRBJ1-2|TRBV12-5
TGTGCTAGTGGTTTAGGGACACTCTATGGCTACACCTTC
CASGLGTLYGYTF
>.|many|TRBJ1-1|TRBV7-8
TGTGCCAGCAGCTTAGAGTACAGCATGAACACTGAAGCTTTCTTT
CASSLEYSMNTEAFF
>TRBD2|many|TRBJ2-7|TRBV10-3
TGTGCCATCAGTGAGTACTTAGCGGGAGAAGGAGACGAGCAGTACTTC
CAISEYLAGEGDEQYF
>.|few|TRBJ2-7|TRBV6-2/TRBV6-3
TGTGCCAGCGCCGCTCTAGCCACAAGCTACGAGCAGTACTTC
CASAALATSYEQYF
>.|many|TRBJ2-2|TRBV6-1
TGTGCCAGCAGGGTGGGAGAGTACACCGGGGAGCTGTTTTTT
CASRVGEYTGELFF
>.|many|TRBJ2-2|TRBV4-3
TGCGCCAGCAGCCAAGGCGCCGGACAGAACACCGGGGAGCTGTTTTTT
CASSQGAGQNTGELFF
>.|many|TRBJ2-7|TRBV20-1
TGCAGTGCCCTAAGACTGGGCTACGAGCAGTACTTC
CSALRLGYEQYF
>.|many|TRBJ1-1|TRBV6-5
TGTGCCAGCAGTAACACAGCGAACACTGAAGCTTTCTTT
CASSNTANTEAFF
>.|.|TRBJ2-2|TRBV18
TGTGCCAGCTCACCCCAAGCCGTGACGAACACCGGGGAGCTGTTTTTT
CASSPQAVTNTGELFF
>.|many|TRBJ1-2|TRBV10-3
TGTGCCATCAGTGAGCCCGGCTGGCCGGATGGCTACACCTTC
CAISEPGWPDGYTF
>.|many|TRBJ1-2|TRBV29-1
TGCAGCGGTGGGGGGAGTGGTGGCTACACCTTC
CSGGGSGGYTF
>TRBD1|many|TRBJ1-5|TRBV2
TGTGCCAGCAGCGAGGACAGGAATCCTTATAGCAATCAGCCCCAGCATTTT
CASSEDRNPYSNQPQHF
>.|many|TRBJ2-5|TRBV11-2
TGTGCCAGCAGCTTAGGCCCGCGAACGGAGACCCAGTACTTC
CASSLGPRTETQYF
>TRBD2|many|TRBJ2-5|TRBV18
TGTGCCAGCTCACCCGGGACTACTCAGCCCCAGTACTTC
CASSPGTTQPQYF
>TRBD2|many|TRBJ2-5|TRBV28
TGTGCCAGCAGATCTGTAGGGAGGGGAGGAAAAGAGACCCAGTACTTC
CASRSVGRGGKETQYF
>.|many|TRBJ1-2|TRBV6-2/TRBV6-3
TGTGCCACCCCGGGCTTCAACTATGGCTACACCTTC
CATPGFNYGYTF
>.|.|TRBJ1-1|TRBV28
TGTGCCAGCAGTTCGGCTGGTCTGAACACTGAAGCTTTCTTT
CASSSAGLNTEAFF
>.|.|TRBJ2-7|TRBV24-1
TGTGCCACCGGACCTAGGGGGGGCTACGAGCAGTACTTC
CATGPRGGYEQYF
>.|.|TRBJ2-4|TRBV28
TGTGCCAGCAGTTTAATGGGACTAGCCAAAAACATTCAGTACTTC
CASSLMGLAKNIQYF
>TRBD1|many|TRBJ2-7|TRBV7-9
TGTGCCAGCAGCCTTATGGGGACAGATTCCTACGAGCAGTACTTC
CASSLMGTDSYEQYF
>.|.|TRBJ2-5|TRBV18
TGTGCCGGCTCACCGGAAGAGACCCAGTACTTC
CAGSPEETQYF
>.|many|TRBJ2-2|TRBV2
TGTGCCAGCAGTGGAGCTCCCACCGGGGAGCTGTTTTTT
CASSGAPTGELFF
>.|many|TRBJ2-5|TRBV6-1
TGTGCCAGCAGTGAAGGACTTCGGCACAGGGTCTACCAAGAGACCCAGTACTTC
CASSEGLRHRVYQETQYF
>TRBD1|few|TRBJ2-7|TRBV20-1
TGCAGTGCTAGAGATACTCAGGGGGTTAACTCCTACGAGCAGTACTTC
CSARDTQGVNSYEQYF
>.|.|TRBJ1-2|TRBV18
TGTGCCAGCTCACCCCGCCTTGGGGTTGGCTACACCTTC
CASSPRLGVGYTF
>TRBD1|.|TRBJ1-1|TRBV12-3/TRBV12-4
TGTGCCAGCAGTCCGGGACAGGTCGACCCGAACACTGAAGCTTTCTTT
CASSPGQVDPNTEAFF
>.|many|TRBJ2-5|TRBV7-9
TGTGCCTTGGGGCTACAAGAGACCCAGTACTTC
CALGLQETQYF
>.|many|TRBJ2-7|TRBV7-8
TGTGCCAGCAGCCCGTTTGAGTACGAGCAGTACTTC
CASSPFEYEQYF
>TRBD1|many|TRBJ1-1|TRBV6-1
TGTGCCAGCAGTGATTGGACAGGGGCCATGAACACTGAAGCTTTCTTT
CASSDWTGAMNTEAFF
>.|many|TRBJ2-5|TRBV3-1
TGTGCCAGCAGCCCACTAGACTCAGCGGCCCAGTACTTC
CASSPLDSAAQYF
>.|.|TRBJ2-7|TRBV12-5
TGTGCTAGTTGGTACGAGCAGTACTTC
CASWYEQYF
>TRBD2|many|TRBJ2-7|TRBV18
TGTGCCAGCTCACCATCGGTAGCGGGAGAGGAGCAGTACTTC
CASSPSVAGEEQYF
>TRBD1|many|TRBJ2-4|TRBV11-2
TGTGCCAGCAGCACTCCACAGGGGGCAAACATTAAGTACTTC
CASSTPQGANIKYF
>TRBD2|many|TRBJ2-7|TRBV7-2
TGTGCCAGCAGCTTAAGCGGGCTAGCGGGATTCTACGAGCAGTACTTC
CASSLSGLAGFYEQYF
>.|many|TRBJ1-5|TRBV12-3/TRBV12-4
TGTGCCAGCAGCCGCGGGAAGCTAGATCAGCCCCAGCATTTT
CASSRGKLDQPQHF
>.|many|TRBJ2-7|TRBV2
TGTGCCAGCAGTGCCGGCCTAGTAGGCTACGAGCAGTACTTC
CASSAGLVGYEQYF
>.|many|TRBJ2-7|TRBV12-3/TRBV12-4
TGTGCCAGCAGTAACAACTGGAACATAAACTTC
CASSNNWNINF
>.|many|TRBJ2-2|TRBV12-3/TRBV12-4
TGTGCCAGCAGTTCACACACCGGGGAGCTGTTTTTT
CASSSHTGELFF
>TRBD1|many|TRBJ2-2|TRBV5-1
TGCGCCAGCAGCGGACGACAGGGGGCGGCGACCGGGGACACCGGGGAGCTGTTTTTT
CASSGRQGAATGDTGELFF
>TRBD1|many|TRBJ1-1|TRBV12-3/TRBV12-4
TGTGCCAGCAGTAAAGGGACAGGGGGCGGGAACACTGAAGCTTTCTTT
CASSKGTGGGNTEAFF
>.|many|TRBJ1-1|TRBV25-1
TGTGCCAGCAGTGAATATAAGCACAGCACGAACACTGAAGCTTTCTTT
CASSEYKHSTNTEAFF
>TRBD2|many|TRBJ2-5|TRBV20-1
TGCAGTGTCGCTCTAGCGGGAGAAGAGACCCAGTACTTC
CSVALAGEETQYF
>.|many|TRBJ1-1|TRBV29-1
TGCAGCGTTCTGGGCAGGATGAACACTGAAGCTTTCTTT
CSVLGRMNTEAFF
>TRBD2|many|TRBJ2-7|TRBV7-2
TGTGCCAGCAGCTTAGAAGGACTAGCGGGAGGGTACGAGCAGTACTTC
CASSLEGLAGGYEQYF
>TRBD1|many|TRBJ1-2|TRBV12-3/TRBV12-4
TGTGCCAGCGGCCCAGGGCGGACAGGGGGTTGGGCCTTC
CASGPGRTGGWAF
>.|few|TRBJ1-1|TRBV4-3
TGCGCCAGCAGCCAAGAGGCGGGATTTAAGGGCGCCGCTTTCTTT
CASSQEAGFKGAAFF
>.|many|TRBJ2-3|TRBV28
TGTGCCAGCAGTTTTAAGGCCACAGATACGCAGTATTTT
CASSFKATDTQYF
>.|many|TRBJ2-2|TRBV24-1
TGTGCCACCAGTGATAACAAGAACACCGGGGAGCTGTTTTTT
CATSDNKNTGELFF
>TRBD1|few|TRBJ1-3|TRBV6-1
TGTGCCAGCAGTGAATACAGGGGAGAACGGCGAAACACCATATATTTT
CASSEYRGERRNTIYF
>TRBD1|many|TRBJ2-5|TRBV20-1
TGCAGTGCTGAGCCGGGACAGGGGAGAGAGACCCAGTACTTC
CSAEPGQGRETQYF
>.|many|TRBJ2-5|TRBV18
TGTGCCAGCTCACCGGGGAGTGATGAGACCCAGTACTTC
CASSPGSDETQYF